A single sample gave rise to the 13 T cell receptor beta chains below, sequenced in a study of T cell responses to AZD1222 COVID-19 vaccine. Profiled with immunoSEQ multiplex PCR; TCRdb holds only in-frame clones, not every one. The repertoire holds 250,000 to 300,000 clones, with around 93% as singletons. The sequenced sample was peripheral blood, obtained 28 days after the second AZD1222 dose. All receptors come from an adult who received the AZD1222 COVID-19 vaccine.

This clone is a singleton in its sample. The V call is TRBV27, the J call TRBJ2-2; 10 bases fit TRBD2. In germline, CDR1 is MNHEY, CDR2 SMNVEV (reference sequence). The V segment lost 5 bases and the J segment 9 bases; nucleotides outside the gene matches: 9. The CDR3 covers 15 residues. The CDR3: CASSSGGAVRWELFF. For the CDR3, the DNA is TGTGCCAGCAGTAGCGGGGGGGCGGTCCGGTGGGAGCTGTTTTTT.

The chain carries TRBV9 and TRBJ1-2; D is perhaps TRBD1 (6 bases). The CDR3 loop spans 12 amino acids. CDR1 is SGDLS and CDR2 is YYNGEE in the germline V gene. V lost 4 bases and J 9 bases, leaving 13 bases between the germline ends. CDR3 in DNA: TGTGCCAGCAGCATACAGGGTATGCGCTACACCTTC. It codes for CASSIQGMRYTF.

The CDR3 sequence is CASSQVIQGRFLGYTF. In DNA, the CDR3 is TGCGCCAGCAGCCAAGTTATACAGGGAAGATTTCTCGGCTACACCTTC. The J gene is TRBJ1-2, the V gene TRBV4-1, with D possibly being TRBD1 (6 bases). CDR1 and CDR2 (germline): MGHRA, YSYEKL. V was trimmed by 1 base and J by 8 bases, leaving 20 bases between them. The CDR3 loop spans 16 amino acids.

The rearrangement joins TRBV24-1 to TRBJ2-1; no firm D call. The CDR3 has 16 residues. Germline V gene data show CDR1 as KGHDR and CDR2 as SFDVKD. V was cut by 8 bases and J by 0 bases, with 16 bases left in between. The CDR3 sequence: CATTPIAIVSYNEQFF. In DNA form, the CDR3 reads TGTGCCACCACTCCCATAGCTATTGTCTCCTACAATGAGCAGTTCTTC.

V gene TRBV12-3 or TRBV12-4 combines with J gene TRBJ1-1; D perhaps matches TRBD1 (5 bases). V lost 4 bases and J lost 6, with 12 bases in between. The CDR3 has 13 residues. For the CDR3, the DNA is TGTGCCAGCAGTTCATTAATGGGGGCTGAAGCTTTCTTT. Translation: CASSSLMGAEAFF.

This clone was detected a few times. The chain uses TRBV28 and TRBJ1-1; TRBD1 might be the D (5 bases). Trimming removed 7 bases from V and 4 bases from J, with 10 bases in between. Per germline, CDR1 MDHEN and CDR2 SYDVKM. CDR3 length: 12 residues. The CDR3 DNA is TGTGCCAGCAAAGAGACAGTCACTGAAGCTTTCTTT. Encoded protein: CASKETVTEAFF. Full variable domain (remainder filled in from reference TRBV28 and TRBJ1-1): DVKVTQSSRYLVKRTGEKVFLECVQDMDHENMFWYRQDPGLGLRLIYFSYDVKMKEKGDIPEGYSVSREKKERFSLILESASTNQTSMYLCASKETVTEAFFGQGTRLTVV.

V and J are TRBV2 and TRBJ1-2; the D is unclear. Trimming cost V 6 bases and J 2 bases, with 7 bases left between them. The germline CDR1 and CDR2 sequences are SNHLY and FYNNEI. The CDR3 sequence is 12 residues long. The CDR3 DNA reads TGTGCCAGCAGGGAACGGAACTATGGCTACACCTTC. This sequence encodes CASRERNYGYTF.

The rearrangement joins TRBV6-5 to TRBJ2-3; 10 bases map to TRBD1. The CDR3 loop spans 14 amino acids. Germline CDR1 is MNHEY and CDR2 is SVGAGI. Trimming took 6 bases from V and 3 from J; bases not matched to a gene: 3. The CDR3 protein is CASSRDRGTDTQYF. The DNA for the CDR3 is TGTGCCAGCAGCCGGGACAGGGGAACAGATACGCAGTATTTT.

The table lists this clone with a few counts. The chain has TRBV18 and TRBJ1-1; D remains ambiguous. This CDR3 region has 14 residues. Trimming took 2 bases from V and 8 from J, leaving 15 bases between them. The germline CDR1 and CDR2 sequences are KGHSH and LQKENI. The chain's CDR3 is CASSPVIGPSEAFF. The CDR3 nucleotides are TGTGCCAGCTCACCAGTAATCGGGCCCTCGGAAGCTTTCTTT. Together with reference TRBV18 and TRBJ1-1, the CDR3 gives the full variable domain: NAGVMQNPRHLVRRRGQEARLRCSPMKGHSHVYWYRQLPEEGLKFMVYLQKENIIDESGMPKERFSAEFPKEGPSILRIQQVVRGDSAAYFCASSPVIGPSEAFFGQGTRLTVV.

This chain joins TRBV19 and TRBJ1-6; D is uncertain. Looked up from germline, CDR1 is LNHDA and CDR2 is SQIVND (reference sequence). The CDR3 spans 12 residues. The germline V and J ends were trimmed by 4 bases and 6 bases, with 4 bases remaining between them. In DNA, the CDR3 is TGTGCCAGTAGTAGGCCTAATTCACCCCTCCACTTT. Its protein product is CASSRPNSPLHF.

The gene calls are TRBV24-1 and TRBJ1-3, with D perhaps matching TRBD1 (5 bases). V dropped 9 bases and J dropped 1 base, with 9 bases sitting between them. The germline V gene encodes CDR1 KGHDR and CDR2 SFDVKD. This CDR3 is built from 13 residues. CDR3 region: CATGWGSGNTIYF. The CDR3 DNA is TGTGCCACCGGATGGGGGTCTGGAAACACCATATATTTT.

This clone came up once. This rearrangement joins TRBV19 to TRBJ1-1; no firm D call. V lost 3 bases to trimming and J lost 4 bases, with 9 bases between them. The CDR3 totals 13 residues. Germline CDR1 is LNHDA and CDR2 is SQIVND (reference sequence). In nucleotides, the CDR3 is TGTGCCAGTAGTATCTATTTGACCACTGAAGCTTTCTTT. It encodes CASSIYLTTEAFF.

CDR3 in amino acids: CASSISTDTQYF. CDR3 sequence (DNA): TGCGCCAGCAGCATAAGCACAGATACGCAGTATTTT. The rearrangement uses TRBV5-1 and TRBJ2-3; D gene uncertain. This CDR3 spans 12 amino acids. With 4 bases removed from V and 0 bases from J, the gap between germline ends came to 3 bases. The germline gives CDR1 SGHRS, CDR2 YFSETQ.